The 12 T cell receptor beta chains below all came from one sample that was sequenced in a study of cytomegalovirus exposure and HLA in healthy donors. Researchers ran the PCR with 60 Vbeta and 13 Jbeta primers. Profiled with immunoSEQ multiplex PCR; TCRdb holds only in-frame clones, not every one. The sample table includes 130,000 or so clones. Material for sequencing was PBMCs. The receptors shown here come from a woman in her sixties in good health and CMV-seronegative.

The genes are TRBV5-3 and TRBJ1-2; 7 positions agree with TRBD1. TRBV5-3 is sorted into the ORF group, with uncertain function. The CDR3 extends over 19 amino acids. With 1 base clipped from V and 5 bases from J, the junction kept 20 bases outside the gene matches. CDR3 amino acids: CARSLIRGVVKGAWYGYTF. CDR3 in DNA: TGTGCCAGAAGCTTGATTCGGGGTGTTGTGAAGGGGGCTTGGTATGGCTACACCTTC.

The V gene is TRBV5-6, the J gene TRBJ1-1; D may be TRBD1 (5 bases). CDR1 SGHDT and CDR2 YYEEEE come from the germline V gene. There are 15 residues in the CDR3. V lost 3 bases to trimming and J lost 0 bases, with 12 bases between them. CDR3 sequence reads: CASSSRGLLNTEAFF. The CDR3 DNA reads TGTGCCAGCAGCTCACGGGGACTTTTGAACACTGAAGCTTTCTTT.

The chain combines TRBV4-1 with TRBJ2-7; 10 nucleotides agree with TRBD1. The V and J ends lost 4 bases and 5 bases, in that order; junction bases with no gene match: 5. There are 14 residues in the CDR3. Germline V gives CDR1 MGHRA, CDR2 YSYEKL. CDR3 coding DNA: TGCGCCAGCAGCCTGACAGGGGGCTTCCACGAGCAGTACTTC. Translating gives CASSLTGGFHEQYF.

The chain has TRBV10-3 and TRBJ1-5; 11 nucleotides line up with TRBD1. The CDR3 loop spans 16 amino acids. From germline, CDR1 is ENHRY and CDR2 SYGVKD. J gave up 6 bases and V 3 bases, and 7 bases lay outside the gene matches. This CDR3 is CAISDTGTGGAQPQHF. The DNA for the CDR3 is TGTGCCATCAGTGACACGGGGACAGGGGGTGCTCAGCCCCAGCATTTT.

The J gene is TRBJ1-2, the V gene TRBV7-6; TRBD1 matches 8 bases. CDR1 and CDR2 (germline): SGHVS, FNYEAQ. V shed 1 base and J 2 bases; nucleotides not matched to a gene: 3. CDR3 length: 15 amino acids. DNA for the CDR3: TGTGCCAGCAGCTTAGGACAGGGGATCAACTATGGCTACACCTTC. It translates to CASSLGQGINYGYTF.

The gene calls are TRBV19 and TRBJ1-5; D perhaps matches TRBD1 (6 bases). From germline, CDR1 is LNHDA and CDR2 SQIVND (reference sequence). The CDR3 length is 12 residues. V lost 5 bases, J lost 6 bases, and 8 bases lay in between. The CDR3 DNA follows: TGTGCCAGTAGTGTCAGGGGTCAGCCCCAGCATTTT. Translation: CASSVRGQPQHF.

This rearrangement joins TRBV2 to TRBJ2-1, with 9 nucleotides matching TRBD1. Germline CDR1 SNHLY, CDR2 FYNNEI. The CDR3 covers 14 residues. The ends lost 7 bases at V and 9 bases at J; junction bases unmatched: 10. CDR3: CASTLEGQGSEQFF. The CDR3 nucleotides are TGTGCCAGCACCTTGGAGGGACAGGGAAGTGAGCAGTTCTTC.

V is TRBV2 and J is TRBJ1-1, with no clear D. V lost 6 bases and J lost 0, with 11 bases in between. Germline CDR1 is SNHLY and CDR2 is FYNNEI. This CDR3 is 14 amino acids long. CDR3 sequence reads: CASRPTVMNTEAFF. The CDR3 coding sequence is TGTGCCAGCAGGCCCACAGTCATGAACACTGAAGCTTTCTTT.

The chain employs TRBV6-6 and TRBJ2-7, with 10 nucleotides matching TRBD1. The germline gives CDR1 MNHNY, CDR2 SVGAGI (reference sequence). The CDR3 runs 14 residues. Unmatched junction bases numbered 4, after V lost 6 bases and J lost 2 bases. CDR3 residues: CASRLGQGAYEQYF. The CDR3 DNA reads TGTGCCAGCAGACTAGGACAGGGGGCCTACGAGCAGTACTTC.

This chain joins TRBV30 and TRBJ2-5; TRBD2 aligns across 12 bases. Looked up from germline, CDR1 is GTSNPN and CDR2 is SVGIG (reference sequence). V lost 4 bases, J lost 2 bases, and 11 bases stayed unmatched. The CDR3 covers 17 residues. In DNA, the CDR3 is TGTGCCTGGACCAGGAGGGGCCTAGCGGGGGGGCAAGAGACCCAGTACTTC. Protein product: CAWTRRGLAGGQETQYF.

J is TRBJ2-1 and V is TRBV6-5, with TRBD2 matching over 7 bases. The germline gives CDR1 MNHEY, CDR2 SVGAGI. V lost 5 bases and J lost 5; bases outside the gene matches: 9. The CDR3 length is 15 residues. This chain's CDR3 is CASSLADYKNNEQFF. Here the CDR3 DNA reads TGTGCCAGCAGTCTAGCGGATTACAAAAACAATGAGCAGTTCTTC.

DNA for the CDR3: TGTGCCAGCAGCTTGAGGGTGGTGGGAGGGCCGACGCAGTTCTTC. Residues: CASSLRVVGGPTQFF. The chain employs TRBV5-8 and TRBJ2-1; 7 bases line up with TRBD2. V dropped 1 base and J dropped 12; count of bases not matched to a gene: 13. In germline, CDR1 is SGHTS, CDR2 YDEGEE. The CDR3 has 15 residues.